Presented here are 14 T cell receptor beta chains from one specimen sequenced in a study of technical replicates of blood from a handful of donors. Sequenced by immunoSEQ multiplex PCR; TCRdb stores in-frame clones only, minus some. Of 65,000 to 90,000 clones in the sample, about 94% were seen once. The specimen was T cells isolated from PBMCs. The receptors here all came from a human donor in good health.

The chain links TRBV29-1 to TRBJ2-1, with TRBD2 as a possible D gene (6 bases). The CDR3 is 14 residues long. Per germline, CDR1 SQVTM and CDR2 ANQGSEA. The V end lost 3 bases, the J end lost 3 bases, and 12 bases lay between the germline ends. The CDR3: CSVESGHLYNEQFF. In DNA, the CDR3 is TGCAGCGTTGAGAGCGGGCACCTCTACAATGAGCAGTTCTTC.

V usage is TRBV12-5 and J usage is TRBJ2-7; a possible D gene is TRBD2 (5 bases). Per germline, CDR1 LGHNT and CDR2 FRNRAP. CDR3 size: 13 residues. Trimming pared 5 bases from V and 0 bases from J, leaving 8 bases between. This CDR3 reads CASGPSGSYEQYF. CDR3 nucleotide sequence: TGTGCTAGTGGTCCCAGCGGCTCCTACGAGCAGTACTTC. Full variable domain (remainder filled in from reference TRBV12-5 and TRBJ2-7): DARVTQTPRHKVTEMGQEVTMRCQPILGHNTVFWYRQTMMQGLELLAYFRNRAPLDDSGMPKDRFSAEMPDATLATLKIQPSEPRDSAVYFCASGPSGSYEQYFGPGTRLTVT.

This clone has a single count. J is TRBJ2-7 and V is TRBV5-1, with TRBD1 as a possible D gene (6 bases). The germline V gene encodes CDR1 SGHRS and CDR2 YFSETQ. This CDR3 spans 14 amino acids. V was pared by 1 base and J by 2 bases, with 10 bases between. This CDR3 reads CASSLSRGTYEQYF. CDR3 coding DNA: TGCGCCAGCAGCTTGAGCAGGGGCACCTACGAGCAGTACTTC. Combining the CDR3 with reference TRBV5-1 and TRBJ2-7 gives the whole variable domain KAGVTQTPRYLIKTRGQQVTLSCSPISGHRSVSWYQQTPGQGLQFLFEYFSETQRNKGNFPGRFSGRQFSNSRSEMNVSTLELGDSALYLCASSLSRGTYEQYFGPGTRLTVT.

This clone has just one count. The chain combines TRBV7-2 with TRBJ2-7; perhaps TRBD2 as D (6 bases). CDR1 is SGHTA, CDR2 FQGNSA, per germline. The CDR3 sequence is 16 residues long. V lost 1 base, J lost 4 bases, and 17 bases lay in between. The CDR3: CASSLVSRLGSYEQYF. The CDR3 DNA is TGTGCCAGCAGCTTAGTTTCCCGACTAGGCAGTTACGAGCAGTACTTC.

The chain joins TRBV7-8 to TRBJ2-7; 8 bases align to TRBD1. Germline loops: CDR1 SGHVS, CDR2 FQNEAQ. The CDR3 length is 15 residues. The trim removed 5 bases at V and 5 bases at J, leaving 11 bases unmatched. This CDR3 reads CASSPDRVFFHEQYF. As DNA, the CDR3 is TGTGCCAGCAGCCCGGACAGGGTATTTTTCCACGAGCAGTACTTC.

V and J are TRBV28 and TRBJ1-4; D call uncertain. Trimming removed 2 bases at V and 1 base at J, with 8 bases between. Germline assignment: CDR1 MDHEN and CDR2 SYDVKM. This CDR3 has 15 amino acids. CDR3 sequence (DNA): TGTGCCAGCAGTTTAATCGGGGTAACTAATGAAAAACTGTTTTTT. This encodes CASSLIGVTNEKLFF.

The V and J genes are TRBV2 and TRBJ2-5, with 7 positions matching TRBD1. Per the germline V gene, CDR1 is SNHLY and CDR2 is FYNNEI. Trimming removed 8 bases from V and 2 bases from J; junction bases left unmatched: 5. The CDR3 runs to 13 residues. CDR3 in DNA: TGTGCCAGCGGCCGGGACAGTCAAGAGACCCAGTACTTC. Protein sequence: CASGRDSQETQYF. The variable domain in full, completed from reference TRBV2 and TRBJ2-5, reads EPEVTQTPSHQVTQMGQEVILRCVPISNHLYFYWYRQILGQKVEFLVSFYNNEISEKSEIFDDQFSVERPDGSNFTLKIRSTKLEDSAMYFCASGRDSQETQYFGPGTRLLVL.

The gene calls are TRBV5-1 and TRBJ2-1; maybe TRBD1 (6 bases). The CDR3 runs to 11 residues. Germline V gene data show CDR1 as SGHRS and CDR2 as YFSETQ. V was trimmed by 7 bases and J by 4 bases, leaving 6 bases between them. For the CDR3, the DNA is TGCGCCAGCGGACAGTACAATGAGCAGTTCTTC. It encodes CASGQYNEQFF.

The chain links TRBV10-2 to TRBJ1-1, with unresolved D. The germline V gene encodes CDR1 WSHSY and CDR2 SAAADI. V was shortened by 0 bases and J by 0 bases, with 14 bases between the two germline ends. The CDR3 is 17 residues long. CDR3 in DNA: TGCGCCAGCAGTGAGTCGAAGTACTCCGTGCTGAACACTGAAGCTTTCTTT. Translated: CASSESKYSVLNTEAFF.

This clone was seen a single time. The genes are TRBV2 and TRBJ2-2; possible D gene TRBD1, 6 bases. V was shortened by 6 bases and J by 0 bases, with 14 bases between the two germline ends. The CDR3 has 16 amino acids. From germline, CDR1 is SNHLY and CDR2 FYNNEI. CDR3 loop: CASRRWTASNTGELFF. The CDR3 bases are TGTGCCAGCAGAAGGTGGACAGCCTCGAACACCGGGGAGCTGTTTTTT.

The sample holds one count of this clone. This sequence joins TRBV19 and TRBJ2-3; D may be TRBD2 (6 bases). Germline CDR1 LNHDA, CDR2 SQIVND (reference sequence). V lost 9 bases to trimming and J lost 2 bases, with 18 bases between them. The CDR3 spans 15 residues. The CDR3 spells CASLLFAGHTDTQYF. CDR3 sequence (DNA): TGTGCCAGCCTTTTGTTTGCGGGGCACACAGATACGCAGTATTTT.

The chain links TRBV19 to TRBJ2-1, with a tentative D call TRBD2 (6 bases). The CDR3 runs 14 residues. Germline V lookup: CDR1 LNHDA, CDR2 SQIVND (reference sequence). Trimming cost V 10 bases and J 0 bases, with 13 bases left between them. In DNA, the CDR3 is TGTGCCACCACGGGGGACTTCTCCTACAATGAGCAGTTCTTC. As protein: CATTGDFSYNEQFF.

V is TRBV7-9 and J is TRBJ2-1, with 11 bases lining up with TRBD2. The germline CDR1 and CDR2 sequences are SEHNR and FQNEAQ (reference sequence). The CDR3 is 15 residues long. V gave up 5 bases and J gave up 4 bases; unmatched junction bases: 4. The CDR3 loop is CASSHTSGGYNEQFF. CDR3 nucleotide sequence: TGTGCCAGCAGCCATACTAGCGGGGGTTACAATGAGCAGTTCTTC.

This clone was observed a single time. The J gene is TRBJ2-7, the V gene TRBV7-6; D is possibly TRBD2 (5 bases). CDR3 length: 16 residues. V lost 3 bases, J lost 0 bases, and 15 bases lay in between. Germline V CDR1 and CDR2: SGHVS, FNYEAQ. CDR3 protein: CASSLGAGLSSYEQYF. In DNA, the CDR3 is TGTGCCAGCAGCTTGGGTGCGGGTCTTAGCTCCTACGAGCAGTACTTC.